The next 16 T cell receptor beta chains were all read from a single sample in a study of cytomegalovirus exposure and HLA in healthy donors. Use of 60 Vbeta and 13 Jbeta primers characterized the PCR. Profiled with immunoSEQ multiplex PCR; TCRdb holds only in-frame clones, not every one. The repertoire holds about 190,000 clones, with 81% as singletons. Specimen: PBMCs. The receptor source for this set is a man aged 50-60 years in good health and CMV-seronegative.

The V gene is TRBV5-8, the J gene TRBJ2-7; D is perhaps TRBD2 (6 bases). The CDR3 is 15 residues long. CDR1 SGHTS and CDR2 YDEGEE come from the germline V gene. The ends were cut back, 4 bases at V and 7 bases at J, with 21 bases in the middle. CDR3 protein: CASSHKRARSGEQYF. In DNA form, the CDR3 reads TGTGCCAGCAGCCACAAGCGGGCCCGCTCGGGGGAGCAGTACTTC.

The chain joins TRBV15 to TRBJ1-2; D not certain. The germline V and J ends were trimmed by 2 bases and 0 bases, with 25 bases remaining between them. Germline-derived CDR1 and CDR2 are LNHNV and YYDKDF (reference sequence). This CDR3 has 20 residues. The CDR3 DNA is TGTGCCACCAGCAGACCCCTCGGGAGCGCCTCTATTCAATCTAACTATGGCTACACCTTC. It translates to CATSRPLGSASIQSNYGYTF.

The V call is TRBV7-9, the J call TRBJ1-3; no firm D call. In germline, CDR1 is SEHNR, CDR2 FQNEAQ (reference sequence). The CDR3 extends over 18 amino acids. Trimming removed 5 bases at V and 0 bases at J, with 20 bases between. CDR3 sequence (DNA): TGTGCCAGCAGCACGGAGGACGGTGGACTTTTCTCTGGAAACACCATATATTTT. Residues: CASSTEDGGLFSGNTIYF.

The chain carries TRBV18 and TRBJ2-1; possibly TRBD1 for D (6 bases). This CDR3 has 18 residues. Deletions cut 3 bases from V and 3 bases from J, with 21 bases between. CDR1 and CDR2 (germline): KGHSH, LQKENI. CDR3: CASSPGLKTGFNYNEQFF. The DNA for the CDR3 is TGTGCCAGCTCACCGGGGCTAAAAACAGGGTTCAACTACAATGAGCAGTTCTTC.

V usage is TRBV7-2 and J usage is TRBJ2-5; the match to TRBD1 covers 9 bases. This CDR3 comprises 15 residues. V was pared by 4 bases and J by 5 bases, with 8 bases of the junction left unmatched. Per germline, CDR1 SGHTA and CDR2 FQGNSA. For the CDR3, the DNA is TGTGCCAGCAGCTCCGGCGGACAGGGGACGGAGACCCAGTACTTC. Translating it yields CASSSGGQGTETQYF. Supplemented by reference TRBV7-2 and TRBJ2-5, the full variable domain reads GAGVSQSPSNKVTEKGKDVELRCDPISGHTALYWYRQSLGQGLEFLIYFQGNSAPDKSGLPSDRFSAERTGGSVSTLTIQRTQQEDSAVYLCASSSGGQGTETQYFGPGTRLLVL.

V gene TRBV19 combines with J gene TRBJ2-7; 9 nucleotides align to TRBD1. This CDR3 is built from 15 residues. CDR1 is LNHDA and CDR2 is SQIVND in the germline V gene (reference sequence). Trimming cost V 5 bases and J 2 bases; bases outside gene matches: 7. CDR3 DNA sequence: TGTGCCAGTAGTCCTCGACAGGGGGGACCCTACGAGCAGTACTTC. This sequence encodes CASSPRQGGPYEQYF. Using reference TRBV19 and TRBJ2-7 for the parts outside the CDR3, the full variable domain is DGGITQSPKYLFRKEGQNVTLSCEQNLNHDAMYWYRQDPGQGLRLIYYSQIVNDFQKGDIAEGYSVSREKKESFPLTVTSAQKNPTAFYLCASSPRQGGPYEQYFGPGTRLTVT.

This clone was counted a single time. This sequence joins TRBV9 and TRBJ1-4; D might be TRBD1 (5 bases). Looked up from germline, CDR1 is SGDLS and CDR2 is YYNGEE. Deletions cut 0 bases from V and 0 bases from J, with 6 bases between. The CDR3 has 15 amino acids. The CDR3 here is CASSVGGATNEKLFF. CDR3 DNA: TGTGCCAGCAGCGTAGGGGGGGCAACTAATGAAAAACTGTTTTTT.

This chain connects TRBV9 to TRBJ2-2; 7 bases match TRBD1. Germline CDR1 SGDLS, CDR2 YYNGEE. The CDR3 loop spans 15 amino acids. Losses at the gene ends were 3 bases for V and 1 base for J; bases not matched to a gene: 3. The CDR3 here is CASSARQGNTGELFF. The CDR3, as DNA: TGTGCCAGCAGCGCGCGACAGGGGAACACCGGGGAGCTGTTTTTT.

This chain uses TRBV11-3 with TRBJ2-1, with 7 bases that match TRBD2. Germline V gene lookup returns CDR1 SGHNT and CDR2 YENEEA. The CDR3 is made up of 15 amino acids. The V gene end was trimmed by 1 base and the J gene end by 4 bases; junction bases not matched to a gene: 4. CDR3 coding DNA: TGTGCCAGCAGCTTAGGGACTAGACCATACAATGAGCAGTTCTTC. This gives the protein CASSLGTRPYNEQFF.

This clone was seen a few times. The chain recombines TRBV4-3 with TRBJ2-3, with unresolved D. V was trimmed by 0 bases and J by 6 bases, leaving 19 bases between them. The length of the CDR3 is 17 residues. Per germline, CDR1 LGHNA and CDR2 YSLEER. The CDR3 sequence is CASSQDSTGGVGDTQYF. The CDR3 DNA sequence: TGCGCCAGCAGCCAAGATAGTACTGGCGGAGTTGGTGATACGCAGTATTTT.

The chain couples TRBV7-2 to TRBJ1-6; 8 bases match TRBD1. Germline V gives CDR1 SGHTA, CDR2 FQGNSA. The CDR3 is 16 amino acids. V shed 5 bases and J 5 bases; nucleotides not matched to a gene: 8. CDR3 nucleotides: TGTGCCAGCAGCCCTACAGGGGGAGGCCATAATTCACCCCTCCACTTT. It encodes CASSPTGGGHNSPLHF.

Here the CDR3 reads CASSGDRGLRYGYTF. The CDR3 DNA is TGTGCCAGCAGCGGCGACAGGGGGCTCCGCTATGGCTACACCTTC. The chain recombines TRBV9 with TRBJ1-2; 10 nucleotides line up with TRBD1. This CDR3 spans 15 amino acids. Germline loops: CDR1 SGDLS, CDR2 YYNGEE. J lost 4 bases, V lost 3 bases, and 6 bases had no gene match.

In DNA, the CDR3 is TGTGCCAGCAGCGTAGATCGTAACTATGGCTACACCTTC. It is translated as CASSVDRNYGYTF. The V and J genes are TRBV9 and TRBJ1-2; D is unclear. CDR1 and CDR2 from the germline V gene are SGDLS and YYNGEE. Trimming shortened V by 0 bases and J by 1 base, and 4 bases separated the two germline ends. This CDR3 comprises 13 residues.

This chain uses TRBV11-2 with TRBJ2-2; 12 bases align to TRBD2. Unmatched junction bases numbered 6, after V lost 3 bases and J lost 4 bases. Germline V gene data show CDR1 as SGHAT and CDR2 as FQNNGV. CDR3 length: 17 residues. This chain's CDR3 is CASSFAPSGGGTGELFF. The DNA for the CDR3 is TGTGCCAGCAGCTTTGCACCTAGCGGGGGGGGCACCGGGGAGCTGTTTTTT.

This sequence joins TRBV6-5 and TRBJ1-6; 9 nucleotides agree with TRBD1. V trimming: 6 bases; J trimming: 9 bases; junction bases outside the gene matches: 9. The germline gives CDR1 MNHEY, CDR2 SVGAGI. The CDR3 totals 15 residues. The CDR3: CASSREDRGVSPLHF. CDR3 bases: TGTGCCAGCAGCCGAGAGGACAGGGGTGTTTCACCCCTCCACTTT.

CDR3 in amino acids: CSATTGVTEAFF. The CDR3 DNA reads TGTTCCGCGACAACAGGGGTCACTGAAGCTTTCTTT. This chain uses TRBV7-9 with TRBJ1-1, with 7 bases fitting TRBD1. The CDR3 runs to 12 residues. Germline V gives CDR1 SEHNR, CDR2 FQNEAQ (reference sequence).